Listed here are 22 T cell receptor beta chains from one sample, sequenced in a study of blood T cell repertoires in COVID-19. Sequenced by immunoSEQ multiplex PCR; TCRdb stores in-frame clones only, minus some. The sample includes fewer than 350,000 clones, 70% to 90% of them seen just once. What was sequenced was PBMCs or T cells enriched from blood (not recorded which). The receptors were sampled from a woman aged 35 to 49 who had recovered from COVID-19.

This chain connects TRBV11-2 to TRBJ2-2; 10 nucleotides line up with TRBD2. CDR1 is SGHAT and CDR2 is FQNNGV in the germline V gene. V shed 1 base and J 3 bases; nucleotides not matched to a gene: 5. This CDR3 has 17 amino acids. The CDR3 protein is CASSLGSGRTYTGELFF. The CDR3 DNA follows: TGTGCCAGCAGCTTAGGTAGCGGGAGGACCTACACCGGGGAGCTGTTTTTT.

The V and J genes are TRBV29-1 and TRBJ1-1; the D gene is possibly TRBD1 (6 bases). The CDR3 has 15 residues. The V end was cut by 8 bases, the J end by 2 bases, with 21 bases between. Germline V gives CDR1 SQVTM, CDR2 ANQGSEA. CDR3 nucleotide sequence: TGCAGCACTCACAACCCCGGGGGGCCAAACACTGAAGCTTTCTTT. Amino acid sequence: CSTHNPGGPNTEAFF.

The table lists this clone with many counts. V is TRBV19 and J is TRBJ2-1, with 14 positions matching TRBD2. The trim removed 3 bases at V and 8 bases at J, leaving 6 bases unmatched. Looked up from germline, CDR1 is LNHDA and CDR2 is SQIVND (reference sequence). The CDR3 has 16 residues. CDR3 region: CASSIQAGLAGDEQFF. Here the CDR3 DNA reads TGTGCCAGTAGTATTCAAGCGGGACTAGCGGGAGATGAGCAGTTCTTC.

This clone was seen only once. The rearrangement uses TRBV6-2 or TRBV6-3 and TRBJ2-1; 8 positions match TRBD2. Looked up from germline, CDR1 is MNHEY and CDR2 is SVGEGT. V shed 2 bases and J 6 bases; nucleotides not matched to a gene: 6. CDR3 length equals 15 residues. In DNA form, the CDR3 reads TGTGCCAGCAGTTACCGACTAGCGAGGGGCAATGAGCAGTTCTTC. Its translation is CASSYRLARGNEQFF.

This clone was seen a single time. This chain uses TRBV5-4 with TRBJ1-4; possibly TRBD1 for D (6 bases). The CDR3 runs 16 residues. Germline V gene data show CDR1 as SGHNT and CDR2 as YYREEE (reference sequence). The V and J ends lost 4 bases and 0 bases respectively, with 13 bases between them. The CDR3: CASSPGQSATNEKLFF. CDR3 DNA sequence: TGTGCCAGCAGCCCTGGACAGTCGGCAACTAATGAAAAACTGTTTTTT.

V and J are TRBV28 and TRBJ1-2, with D uncertain. This CDR3 comprises 17 residues. CDR1 and CDR2 (germline): MDHEN, SYDVKM. Trimming shortened V by 1 base and J by 1 base, and 16 bases separated the two germline ends. In DNA, the CDR3 is TGTGCCAGCAGTTTATCTCGTCGGCGGCTGGATAACTATGGCTACACCTTC. It is translated as CASSLSRRRLDNYGYTF.

The CDR3 bases are TGTGCCAGCAGCTTAACAGGGACTGAAGCTTTCTTT. Protein sequence: CASSLTGTEAFF. The genes are TRBV7-9 and TRBJ1-1, with a possible D match to TRBD1 (6 bases). Germline assignment: CDR1 SEHNR and CDR2 FQNEAQ (reference sequence). Trimming cost V 2 bases and J 5 bases, with 6 bases left between them. The CDR3 is 12 residues long.

The chain links TRBV20-1 to TRBJ2-1; D is possibly TRBD2 (5 bases). Germline-derived CDR1 and CDR2 are DFQATT and SNEGSKA (reference sequence). The CDR3 runs 14 residues. V lost 3 bases and J 0 bases, leaving 9 bases between the germline ends. The DNA for the CDR3 is TGCAGTGCTAGTCGCGGGCCCTCCTACAATGAGCAGTTCTTC. Encoded protein: CSASRGPSYNEQFF.

The rearrangement links TRBV28 to TRBJ2-1; D is perhaps TRBD2 (6 bases). This CDR3 is 14 amino acids long. Deletions cut 5 bases from V and 9 bases from J, with 17 bases between. Germline assignment: CDR1 MDHEN and CDR2 SYDVKM. CDR3 DNA: TGTGCCAGCAGTAGCCCGGGGACTTCCCCTGAGCAGTTCTTC. Its protein is CASSSPGTSPEQFF.

The V and J genes are TRBV6-5 and TRBJ1-6, with a tentative D call TRBD1 (5 bases). Trimming cost V 0 bases and J 7 bases, with 10 bases left between them. This CDR3 spans 15 amino acids. CDR1 is MNHEY, CDR2 SVGAGI, per germline. Here the CDR3 DNA reads TGTGCCAGCAGTTACTCGAACAGGAGAAATTCACCCCTCCACTTT. Its translation: CASSYSNRRNSPLHF.

The chain joins TRBV14 to TRBJ1-1; no clear D gene. The CDR3 is 14 residues long. V lost 6 bases, J lost 0 bases, and 11 bases lay in between. Germline CDR1 reads SGHDN; CDR2 reads FVKESK. The CDR3 region is CASRPQALNTEAFF. The CDR3 region has the DNA TGTGCCAGCAGGCCCCAGGCGTTGAACACTGAAGCTTTCTTT.

The chain uses TRBV6-5 and TRBJ1-6, with 7 bases that match TRBD1. Trimming removed 7 bases from V and 6 bases from J; junction bases left unmatched: 9. The germline V gene encodes CDR1 MNHEY and CDR2 SVGAGI. This CDR3 is 15 amino acids long. The CDR3 region is CASIEQGRPNSPLHF. The DNA for the CDR3 is TGTGCCAGCATCGAACAGGGGAGACCTAATTCACCCCTCCACTTT.

The chain employs TRBV2 and TRBJ2-7; TRBD2 aligns across 11 bases. This CDR3 region has 15 residues. J lost 2 bases, V lost 6 bases, and 6 bases had no gene match. CDR1 is SNHLY, CDR2 FYNNEI, per germline. DNA of the CDR3: TGTGCCAGCAGGACGGGGACTAGCGGACCCTACGAGCAGTACTTC. This translates into CASRTGTSGPYEQYF.

J is TRBJ1-1 and V is TRBV5-1; no clear D gene. CDR3 size: 12 residues. Trimming removed 1 base at V and 7 bases at J, with 8 bases between. Germline loops: CDR1 SGHRS, CDR2 YFSETQ. The CDR3 DNA is TGCGCCAGCAGCTTGTTCGGGAATGAAGCTTTCTTT. Its protein product is CASSLFGNEAFF. The full variable domain, rest sourced from reference TRBV5-1 and TRBJ1-1, is KAGVTQTPRYLIKTRGQQVTLSCSPISGHRSVSWYQQTPGQGLQFLFEYFSETQRNKGNFPGRFSGRQFSNSRSEMNVSTLELGDSALYLCASSLFGNEAFFGQGTRLTVV.

This clone was seen just once. The chain carries TRBV2 and TRBJ1-3; D may be TRBD1 (5 bases). Germline-derived CDR1 and CDR2 are SNHLY and FYNNEI. The CDR3 is made up of 14 amino acids. Trimming removed 4 bases at V and 2 bases at J, with 9 bases between. CDR3 sequence reads: CASSAGPPGNTIYF. DNA of the CDR3: TGTGCCAGCAGTGCAGGGCCGCCTGGAAACACCATATATTTT.

This rearrangement joins TRBV7-9 to TRBJ2-5; 7 nucleotides line up with TRBD1. The junction had 6 bases not matched to a gene; V was cut back by 6 bases and J by 5 bases. Germline V gives CDR1 SEHNR, CDR2 FQNEAQ (reference sequence). The CDR3 runs to 13 residues. In nucleotides, the CDR3 is TGTGCCAGCAGACCCCCAGGGGGTGAGACCCAGTACTTC. It encodes CASRPPGGETQYF.

The rearrangement uses TRBV7-8 and TRBJ1-1, with D maybe TRBD1 (6 bases). Germline loops: CDR1 SGHVS, CDR2 FQNEAQ. The V and J ends lost 3 bases and 0 bases respectively, with 23 bases between them. The CDR3 length is 19 residues. Here the CDR3 DNA reads TGTGCCAGCAGCTTGCGCCTTGGGGGGGCTACTACCATGAACACTGAAGCTTTCTTT. It specifies CASSLRLGGATTMNTEAFF.

The chain uses TRBV28 and TRBJ2-1, with 11 bases matching TRBD2. The CDR3 runs to 15 residues. Germline V gene sequence: CDR1 MDHEN, CDR2 SYDVKM. Trimming took 3 bases from V and 6 from J; bases not matched to a gene: 4. CDR3 sequence (DNA): TGTGCCAGCAGTTTTATGACTAGCGGGATCAATGAGCAGTTCTTC. Protein: CASSFMTSGINEQFF.

The rearrangement joins TRBV27 to TRBJ2-2; 8 nucleotides align to TRBD2. Trimming at V came to 2 bases and at J to 6 bases, leaving 5 bases not matched to a gene. This CDR3 spans 15 amino acids. The V gene's germline CDR1 is MNHEY and CDR2 SMNVEV (reference sequence). CDR3 loop: CASSLQAGVAGELFF. The DNA of the CDR3 is TGTGCCAGCAGTTTACAAGCGGGAGTAGCCGGGGAGCTGTTTTTT.

This clone was seen a handful of times. The J gene is TRBJ2-1, the V gene TRBV6-2 or TRBV6-3, with 13 bases that match TRBD2. After removal of 0 bases from V and 9 bases from J, the junction contained 2 bases not matched to a gene. Germline loops: CDR1 MNHEY, CDR2 SVGEGT. The CDR3 runs 15 residues. The CDR3 loop reads CASSYSGTSGIEQFF. In DNA, the CDR3 is TGTGCCAGCAGTTACTCAGGGACTAGCGGGATTGAGCAGTTCTTC.

The rearrangement joins TRBV28 to TRBJ1-1, with D perhaps TRBD1 (6 bases). From germline, CDR1 is MDHEN and CDR2 SYDVKM. This CDR3 spans 13 amino acids. Trimming left V 6 bases short and J 5 bases short, with 13 bases between. This CDR3 reads CASRRGGTTEAFF. CDR3 DNA: TGTGCCAGCAGAAGGGGGGGGACAACTGAAGCTTTCTTT.

V gene TRBV23-1 combines with J gene TRBJ1-3; D possibly corresponds to TRBD1 (5 bases). TRBV23-1 is given ORF status, its function remaining uncertain. Trimming pared 3 bases from V and 0 bases from J, leaving 12 bases between. The CDR3 length is 16 residues. CDR3 bases: TGCGCCAGCAGTCAGGAGGGGCTTTTCTCTGGAAACACCATATATTTT. It yields the protein CASSQEGLFSGNTIYF.